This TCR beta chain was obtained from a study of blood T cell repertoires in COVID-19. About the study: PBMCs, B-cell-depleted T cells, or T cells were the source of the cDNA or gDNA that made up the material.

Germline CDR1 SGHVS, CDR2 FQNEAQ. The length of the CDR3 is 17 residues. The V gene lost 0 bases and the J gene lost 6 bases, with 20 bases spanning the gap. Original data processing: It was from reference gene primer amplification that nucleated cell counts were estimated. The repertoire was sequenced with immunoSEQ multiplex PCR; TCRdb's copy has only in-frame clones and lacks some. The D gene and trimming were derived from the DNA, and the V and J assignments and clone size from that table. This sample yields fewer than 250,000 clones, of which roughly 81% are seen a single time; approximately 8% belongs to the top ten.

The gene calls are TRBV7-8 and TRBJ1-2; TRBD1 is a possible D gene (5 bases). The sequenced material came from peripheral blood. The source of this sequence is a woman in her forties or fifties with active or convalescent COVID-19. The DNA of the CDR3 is TGTGCCAGCAGCTTAGCGCTAAAGGAAGGGGTAGGCGATGGCTACACCTTC. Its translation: CASSLALKEGVGDGYTF.